This T cell receptor (beta chain) is from a study of memory CD4+ T cells and cytomegalovirus serostatus. Here immunoSEQ multiplex PCR was the method, and the copy in TCRdb shows in-frame clones only, minus some. The table includes around 44,000 clones, 75% to 85% detected once. The sort gate was single viable CD3+CD4+CD8-CD45RO+ cells for memory CD4+ T cells. Serum IgG to CMV pp150, pp28, p38 and p52 defined serostatus. Total CD4+ T cells were enriched by CD4 positive selection. This clone occurred a few times. V was pared by 4 bases and J by 6 bases, with 7 bases between. The CDR3 totals 12 residues. CDR1 and CDR2 from the germline V gene are SGHTA and FQGNSA.

The J gene is TRBJ1-5, the V gene TRBV7-2; unclear D gene. The sequence was obtained from an adult in good health and CMV-seronegative. Input material: memory CD4+ T cells from blood. CDR3 loop: CASSSQTQPQHF. Here the CDR3 DNA reads TGTGCCAGCAGCTCGCAGACTCAGCCCCAGCATTTT.